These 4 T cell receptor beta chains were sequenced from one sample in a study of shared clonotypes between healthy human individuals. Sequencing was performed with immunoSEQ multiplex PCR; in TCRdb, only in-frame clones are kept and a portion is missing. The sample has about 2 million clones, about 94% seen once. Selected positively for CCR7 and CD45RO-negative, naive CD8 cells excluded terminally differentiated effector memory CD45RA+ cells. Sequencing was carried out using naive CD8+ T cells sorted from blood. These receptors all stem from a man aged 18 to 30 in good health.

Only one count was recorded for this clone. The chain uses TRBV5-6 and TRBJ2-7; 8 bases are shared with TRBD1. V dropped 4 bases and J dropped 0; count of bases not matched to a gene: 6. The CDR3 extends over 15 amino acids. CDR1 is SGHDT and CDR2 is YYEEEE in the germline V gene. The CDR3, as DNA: TGTGCCAGCAGCGAAGGACAGGGTTTCTCCTACGAGCAGTACTTC. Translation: CASSEGQGFSYEQYF.

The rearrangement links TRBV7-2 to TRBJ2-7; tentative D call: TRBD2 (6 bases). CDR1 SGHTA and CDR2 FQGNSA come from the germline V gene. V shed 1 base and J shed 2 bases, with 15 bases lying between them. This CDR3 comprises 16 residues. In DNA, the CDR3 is TGTGCCAGCAGCTTAGTAAATCGGGAGATTACCTACGAGCAGTACTTC. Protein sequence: CASSLVNREITYEQYF.

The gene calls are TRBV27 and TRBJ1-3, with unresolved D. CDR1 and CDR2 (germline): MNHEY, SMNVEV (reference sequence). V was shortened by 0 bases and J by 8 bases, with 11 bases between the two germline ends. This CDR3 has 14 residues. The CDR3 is CASSLSVGLDTIYF. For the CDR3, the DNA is TGTGCCAGCAGTTTATCTGTCGGCTTGGACACCATATATTTT.

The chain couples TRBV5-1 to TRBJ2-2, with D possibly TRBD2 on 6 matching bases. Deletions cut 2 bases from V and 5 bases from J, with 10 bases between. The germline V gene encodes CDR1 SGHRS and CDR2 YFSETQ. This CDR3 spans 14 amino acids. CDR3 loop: CASSLMAGTGELFF. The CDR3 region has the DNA TGCGCCAGCAGCTTAATGGCGGGGACCGGGGAGCTGTTTTTT. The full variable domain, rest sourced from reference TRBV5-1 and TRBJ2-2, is KAGVTQTPRYLIKTRGQQVTLSCSPISGHRSVSWYQQTPGQGLQFLFEYFSETQRNKGNFPGRFSGRQFSNSRSEMNVSTLELGDSALYLCASSLMAGTGELFFGEGSRLTVL.